This record covers a single T cell receptor beta chain. The V segment lost 4 bases and the J segment 4 bases; nucleotides outside the gene matches: 4. Germline loops: CDR1 SGHVS, CDR2 FNYEAQ. The CDR3 length is 14 residues. In the original workflow: How many nucleated cells were present was estimated from reference gene primer amplification. Only in-frame clones appear in the TCRdb table, and some are missing; sequencing was by immunoSEQ multiplex PCR. Clone size and V and J calls were adopted from that table, with D and trimming inferred from the DNA. The table lists hundreds of thousands of clones, 80% to 90% of them singletons. The record originates from a study of blood T cell repertoires in COVID-19. About the research overall: Researchers got acute and convalescent COVID-19 samples from the United States, Italy and Spain. PBMCs, B-cell-depleted T cells, or T cells provided the cDNA or gDNA that made up the material.

V gene TRBV7-6 combines with J gene TRBJ2-7; 10 positions match TRBD2. The sample taken for sequencing was PBMCs or T cells enriched from blood (not recorded which). This sequence originates from a woman aged 35 to 49 with acute COVID-19. The CDR3 loop is CASSSTSGLYEQYF. CDR3 nucleotide sequence: TGTGCCAGCAGCTCGACTAGCGGGCTATACGAGCAGTACTTC.